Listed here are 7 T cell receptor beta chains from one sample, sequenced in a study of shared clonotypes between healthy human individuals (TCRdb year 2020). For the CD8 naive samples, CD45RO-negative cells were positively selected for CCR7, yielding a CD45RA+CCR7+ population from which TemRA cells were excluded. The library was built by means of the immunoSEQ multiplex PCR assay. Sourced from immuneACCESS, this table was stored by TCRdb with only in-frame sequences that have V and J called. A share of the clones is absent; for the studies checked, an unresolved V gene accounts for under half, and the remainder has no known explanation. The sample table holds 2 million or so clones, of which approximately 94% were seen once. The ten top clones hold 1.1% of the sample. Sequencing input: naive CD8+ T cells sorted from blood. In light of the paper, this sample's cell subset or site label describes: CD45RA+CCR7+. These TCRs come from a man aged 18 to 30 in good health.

CDR3 in amino acids: CASSFEVGYEQYF. As DNA, the CDR3 is TGTGCCAGCAGCTTCGAAGTGGGGTACGAGCAGTACTTC. The chain employs TRBV7-2 and TRBJ2-7; no clear D. V lost 3 bases, J lost 4 bases, and 10 bases lay in between. Per germline, CDR1 SGHTA and CDR2 FQGNSA. CDR3 size: 13 residues.

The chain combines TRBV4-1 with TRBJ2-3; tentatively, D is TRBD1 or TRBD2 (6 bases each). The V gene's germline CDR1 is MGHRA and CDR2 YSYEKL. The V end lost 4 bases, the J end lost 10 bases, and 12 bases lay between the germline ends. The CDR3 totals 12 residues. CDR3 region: CASSLAGGAQYF. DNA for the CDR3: TGCGCCAGCAGCCTCGCCGGGGGCGCGCAGTATTTT.

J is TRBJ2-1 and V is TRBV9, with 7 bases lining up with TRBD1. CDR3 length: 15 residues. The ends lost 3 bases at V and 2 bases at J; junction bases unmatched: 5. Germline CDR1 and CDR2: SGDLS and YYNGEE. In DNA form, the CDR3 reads TGTGCCAGCAGCGACGGGACAGTACCCTACAATGAGCAGTTCTTC. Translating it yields CASSDGTVPYNEQFF.

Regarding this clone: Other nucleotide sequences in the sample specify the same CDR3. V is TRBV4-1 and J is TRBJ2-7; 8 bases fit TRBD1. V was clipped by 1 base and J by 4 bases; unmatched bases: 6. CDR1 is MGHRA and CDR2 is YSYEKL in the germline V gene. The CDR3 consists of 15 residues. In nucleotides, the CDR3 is TGCGCCAGCAGCCAAGTCGGGACAGGAATTTACGAGCAGTACTTC. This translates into CASSQVGTGIYEQYF.

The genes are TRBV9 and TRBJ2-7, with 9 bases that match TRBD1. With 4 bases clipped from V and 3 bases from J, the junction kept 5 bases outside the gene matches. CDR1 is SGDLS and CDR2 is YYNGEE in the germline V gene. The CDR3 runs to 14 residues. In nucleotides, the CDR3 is TGTGCCAGCAGCCCACAGGACAGGGGCTACGAGCAGTACTTC. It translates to CASSPQDRGYEQYF.

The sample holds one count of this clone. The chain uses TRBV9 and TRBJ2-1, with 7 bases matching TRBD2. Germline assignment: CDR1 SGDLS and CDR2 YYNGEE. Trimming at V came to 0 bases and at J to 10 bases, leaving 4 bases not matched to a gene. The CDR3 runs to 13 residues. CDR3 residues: CASSVGRDYEQFF. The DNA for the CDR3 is TGTGCCAGCAGCGTAGGAAGGGACTACGAGCAGTTCTTC.

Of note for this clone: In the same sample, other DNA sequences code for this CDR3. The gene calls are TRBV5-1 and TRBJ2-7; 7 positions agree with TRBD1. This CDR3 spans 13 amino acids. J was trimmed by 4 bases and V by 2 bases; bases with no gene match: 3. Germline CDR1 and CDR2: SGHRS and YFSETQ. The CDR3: CASSFRDSYEQYF. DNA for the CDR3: TGCGCCAGCAGCTTTAGGGACAGTTACGAGCAGTACTTC. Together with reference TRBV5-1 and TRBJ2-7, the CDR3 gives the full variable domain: KAGVTQTPRYLIKTRGQQVTLSCSPISGHRSVSWYQQTPGQGLQFLFEYFSETQRNKGNFPGRFSGRQFSNSRSEMNVSTLELGDSALYLCASSFRDSYEQYFGPGTRLTVT.